This T cell receptor (beta chain) was recovered during a study of blood T cell repertoires in COVID-19. This CDR3 spans 13 amino acids. V was shortened by 3 bases and J by 7 bases, with 12 bases between the two germline ends. Per germline, CDR1 LGHNA and CDR2 YNFKEQ. This clone came up a few times. Sequencing used immunoSEQ multiplex PCR; TCRdb keeps in-frame clones, though not all of them. The data show approximately 90,000 clones, around four fifths seen once. Sample: peripheral blood. The sequence was obtained from a man in his 70s with acute or convalescent COVID-19. The J gene is TRBJ1-1, the V gene TRBV4-2; weak D call: TRBD1 (5 bases). The CDR3 DNA sequence: TGTGCCAGCAGCCATGGGGTAAGGGGTGAAGCTTTCTTT. Translating gives CASSHGVRGEAFF.